This T cell receptor (beta chain) was documented in a study of CD8+ T cells in alopecia areata. Study summary: Spontaneous alopecia affected the roughly 6-13-month-old C3H/HeJ graft donors, whose skin was transplanted to approximately 6-10-week-old female C3H/HeJ mice.

This clone occurred a few times. Its cognate antigen is unknown. The gene symbols are mouse symbols. In the same sample, other DNA sequences code for this CDR3. General study points: Normal skin contains resident alphabeta T cells, and these are also sequenced in scalp samples.

Reverse transcribed after extraction, RNA yielded cDNA as the sequencing template. TCRdb keeps only in-frame clones here, not all; method: immunoSEQ multiplex PCR. The data list 250,000 or so clones, none observed once; more than 1% falls to the top ten. Cutaneous lymph nodes were pooled and cells sorted by CD4, CD8alpha, NKG2D, NKG2ACE and more. Input material: CD4+ T cells sorted from a lymph node. This sequence was found in a C3H/HeJ mouse with alopecia areata. MHC haplotype: H2-k.

Here the CDR3 reads CASSRTGYAEQFF. The part of the CDR3 DNA that was read is TGTGCCAGCAGCCGGACAGGCTATGCT. The V gene is TRBV19, the J gene TRBJ2-1; 7 bases agree with TRBD1. Read coverage stops 4 residues before the CDR3 terminus; the germline J gene supplies the remainder. The CDR3 spans 13 residues. V trimming: 5 bases; J trimming: 3 bases; junction bases outside the gene matches: 2. Germline V gene data show CDR1 as FNHDT and CDR2 as SITEND (reference sequence).